This TCR beta chain comes out of a study of blood T cell repertoires in COVID-19 (dated by TCRdb to the early 2020s). As for the study more broadly: Samples from collaborators originated in the United States, Italy and Spain and spanned both the acute and convalescent phases of COVID-19. The repertoires were made available in a free public database intended to serve as a resource for research on the immune response to SARS-CoV-2. The material from the prospective study consisted of cDNA or gDNA derived from T cells, B-cell-depleted T cells, or PBMCs. Where available, HLA class I and class II types were taken from metadata supplied by the sample provider and were not determined by assay-based typing. A de-identified subject ID, COVID-19 status, age in years and sex were almost always included in the sample metadata. Deeply sampled blood TCRbeta repertoires from subjects exposed to, actively infected with, or recovered from COVID-19 were included in the dataset. The samples were drawn from the first 160 participants of the ongoing ImmuneRACE study and from 1,200 or so subjects provided by 6 global collaborators. General study outcomes and caveats: How much clinical and demographic metadata was included differed by source and by participant, and the metadata was provided uncurated.

TCRbeta CDR3 regions were amplified from genomic DNA by means of the immunoSEQ Assay, a bias-controlled multiplex PCR. The original methods were these. The number of nucleated cells in each sample was estimated by amplification of reference gene primers within the assay. To quantify the absolute abundance of each unique TCRbeta CDR3 rearrangement, sequence reads were collapsed and filtered. For each sample, productive Simpson clonality was calculated as the square root of Simpson's diversity index over productive rearrangements. In TCRdb, the immuneACCESS table is reduced to in-frame sequences with V and J assigned. These tables do not hold every clone; where another copy was compared, an unresolved V gene accounts for under half, and the others remain unexplained. Clone size and V and J calls were adopted from that table, with D and trimming inferred from the DNA. The sample table shows 200,000 to 250,000 clones, and about 82% are seen once. The biggest ten clones account for about 8.2% of the sample.

Trimming removed 5 bases from V and 9 bases from J, leaving 11 bases between the germline ends. CDR1 and CDR2, per the germline V gene, are SGHVS and FQNEAQ. The CDR3, from cysteine to phenylalanine, totals 13 residues. Left in the record is the CDR3 DNA by itself, 39 bases read in frame from the first base. On this clone: Its antigen is currently not known. Base quality data are lacking; no much larger clone is found one base away.

Participants in the prospective study were enrolled through a virtual design, were aged 18 to 89 years, and lived in roughly 24 United States geographic areas. To assign participants to cohorts, the prospective study relied on clinical history that participants themselves reported in a screening survey and a study questionnaire. Each participant in the prospective study had whole blood, serum and a nasopharyngeal or oropharyngeal swab collected by mobile phlebotomists. Prospective study participants could optionally give additional blood draws and questionnaires over an approximately two-month period. Prospective study blood samples were shipped either frozen or at room temperature before DNA extraction.

The V gene is TRBV7-8 and the J gene is TRBJ1-6; the D gene is unclear. The sample was PBMCs or T cells enriched from blood (not recorded which). The origin of this receptor is a woman aged 50 to 65 with acute COVID-19. The bases are TGTGCCAGCAGCCCCGAGAGTTTTTCACCCCTCCACTTT. Its translation is CASSPESFSPLHF.